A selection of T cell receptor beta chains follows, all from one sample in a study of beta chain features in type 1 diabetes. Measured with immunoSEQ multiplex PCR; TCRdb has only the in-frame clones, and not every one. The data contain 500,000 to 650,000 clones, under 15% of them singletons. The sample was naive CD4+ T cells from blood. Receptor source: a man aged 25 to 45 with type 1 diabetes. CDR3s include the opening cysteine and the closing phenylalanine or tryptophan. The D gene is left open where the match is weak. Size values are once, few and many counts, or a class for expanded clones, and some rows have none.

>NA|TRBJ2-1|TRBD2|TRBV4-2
TGTGCCAGCAGCCCCTTTGATGCGGGGGGGTTTTACAATGAGCAGTTCTTC
CASSPFDAGGFYNEQFF
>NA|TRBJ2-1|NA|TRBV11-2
TGTGCCAGCAGCATAGTGGGGGCCCGCAATGAGCAGTTCTTC
CASSIVGARNEQFF
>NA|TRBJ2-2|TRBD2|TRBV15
TGTGCCACCAGCGGGGGACTAGCGGGTTTCACCGGGGAGCTGTTTTTT
CATSGGLAGFTGELFF
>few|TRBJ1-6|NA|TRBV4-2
TGTGCCAGCAGCCAAGATGATCAGGTGGTTAATTCACCCCTCCACTTT
CASSQDDQVVNSPLHF
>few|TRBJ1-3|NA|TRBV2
TGTGCCAGCAGGAGGACAGCTAAAGGGGCTGGAAACACCATATATTTT
CASRRTAKGAGNTIYF
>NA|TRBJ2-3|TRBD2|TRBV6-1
TGTGCCAGTAAGCTACTAGCGACGTCCACAGATACGCAGTATTTT
CASKLLATSTDTQYF
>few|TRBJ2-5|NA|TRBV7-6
TGTGCCAGCAGCCGGACTATCCAAGAGACCCAGTACTTC
CASSRTIQETQYF
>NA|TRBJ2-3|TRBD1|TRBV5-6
TGTGCCAGCAGCTCCGGGACAGCCACAGATACGCAGTATTTT
CASSSGTATDTQYF
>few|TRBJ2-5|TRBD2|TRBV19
TGTGCCAGTAGTGATAGCGGGGGGTCTCGGGAGACCCAGTACTTC
CASSDSGGSRETQYF
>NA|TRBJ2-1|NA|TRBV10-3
TGTGCCATCAGTGAGTCGAATTTAGGACAGTACAATGAGCAGTTCTTC
CAISESNLGQYNEQFF
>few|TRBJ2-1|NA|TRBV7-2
TGTGCCAGCAGCCGGCCCGGGGGAACAGCCTACAATGAGCAGTTCTTC
CASSRPGGTAYNEQFF
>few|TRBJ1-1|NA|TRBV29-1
TGCAGCGTTGGGGGCACTGAAGCTTTCTTT
CSVGGTEAFF
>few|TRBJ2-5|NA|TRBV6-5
TGTGCCAGCAGTGAGCTTCCGGCGGAGACCCAGTACTTC
CASSELPAETQYF
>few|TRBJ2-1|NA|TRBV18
TGTGCCAGCTCACCACCGCTCGGATGGCAGTTCTTC
CASSPPLGWQFF
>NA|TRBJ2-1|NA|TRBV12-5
TGTGCTAGTGGTTTGCTCCGGGACACATACTACAATGAGCAGTTCTTC
CASGLLRDTYYNEQFF
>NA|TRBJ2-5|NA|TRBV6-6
TGTGCCAGCAGTACCGGGACACCCCAAGAGACCCAGTACTTC
CASSTGTPQETQYF
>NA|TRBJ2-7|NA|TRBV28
TGTGCCAGCAGTCCCTTGGCTATGCAGCGAAGCTCCTACGAGCAGTACTTC
CASSPLAMQRSSYEQYF
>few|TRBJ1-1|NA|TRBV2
TGTGCCAGCAGTGACGGGATCATGAACACTGAAGCTTTCTTT
CASSDGIMNTEAFF
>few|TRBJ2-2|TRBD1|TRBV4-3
TGCGCCAGCAGCCAAGAGGCAGGGGGCCGTACCGGGGAGCTGTTTTTT
CASSQEAGGRTGELFF
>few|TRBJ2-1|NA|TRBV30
TGTGCCTGGAGTCAATACCCCGTCTCCAGCGAGCAGTTCTTC
CAWSQYPVSSEQFF
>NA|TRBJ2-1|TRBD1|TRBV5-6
TGTGCCAGCAGCATTCCGGGACAGGGTCACAATGAGCAGTTCTTC
CASSIPGQGHNEQFF
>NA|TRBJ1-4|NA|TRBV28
TGTGCCAGCAGTTTCCGGTTGCGAAGGGATGAAAAACTGTTTTTT
CASSFRLRRDEKLFF
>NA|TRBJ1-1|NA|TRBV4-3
TGCGCCAGCAGCCAAGCAACGGGACAGAACACTGAAGCTTTCTTT
CASSQATGQNTEAFF
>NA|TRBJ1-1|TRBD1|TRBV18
TGTGCCAGCTCACCAGGGACAGGGGCCGTTAACACTGAAGCTTTCTTT
CASSPGTGAVNTEAFF
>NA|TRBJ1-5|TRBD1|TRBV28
TGTGCCAGTACCGGACAGGGTCAGGGTCAGCCCCAGCATTTT
CASTGQGQGQPQHF
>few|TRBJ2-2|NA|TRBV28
TGTGCCAGCGACAGTTTCACCGGGGAGCTGTTTTTT
CASDSFTGELFF
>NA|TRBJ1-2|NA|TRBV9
TGTGCCAGCAGCGCGATAGGGGGATCTGACTATGGCTACACCTTC
CASSAIGGSDYGYTF
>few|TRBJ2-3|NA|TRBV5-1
TGCGCCAGCAGCTTGGCAGTGCAGGATACGCAGTATTTT
CASSLAVQDTQYF
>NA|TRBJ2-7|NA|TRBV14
TGTGCCAGCAGCCTGTTTAACGAGCAGTACTTC
CASSLFNEQYF
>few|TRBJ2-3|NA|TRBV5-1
TGCGCCAGCAGCTTGGCCGGGGACGGCATCACAGATACGCAGTATTTT
CASSLAGDGITDTQYF
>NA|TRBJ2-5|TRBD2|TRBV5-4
TGTGCCAGCAGCCTCGGACTAGCCTTTCAAGAGACCCAGTACTTC
CASSLGLAFQETQYF
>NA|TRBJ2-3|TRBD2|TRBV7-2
TGTGCCAGCAGCTTAGCTGGGAGGGGCGGTGGGACAGATACGCAGTATTTT
CASSLAGRGGGTDTQYF
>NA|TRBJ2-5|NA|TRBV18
TGTGCCAGCTCACCGTCTTACTTAGTTTCGCAGGAGACCCAGTACTTC
CASSPSYLVSQETQYF
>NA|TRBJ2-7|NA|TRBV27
TGTGCCAGCAGTTTATCGCGGACGGGTACTTACGAGCAGTACTTC
CASSLSRTGTYEQYF
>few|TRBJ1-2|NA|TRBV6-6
TGTGCCAGCAGTTACTCGAGGAACTCTAACTATGGCTACACCTTC
CASSYSRNSNYGYTF
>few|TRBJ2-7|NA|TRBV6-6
TGTGCCAGCAGTTACTTCCGGGGCTCCTACGAGCAGTACTTC
CASSYFRGSYEQYF
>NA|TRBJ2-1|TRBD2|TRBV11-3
TGTGCCAGCAAACAGACTAGCGGGGGGTACAATGAGCAGTTCTTC
CASKQTSGGYNEQFF
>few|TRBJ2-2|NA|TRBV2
TGTGCCAGCAGTGAAGGGATATCCACCGGGGAGCTGTTTTTT
CASSEGISTGELFF
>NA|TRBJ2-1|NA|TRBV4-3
TGCGCCAGCAGCGCTACCGGGGGCTCCTACAATGAGCAGTTCTTC
CASSATGGSYNEQFF
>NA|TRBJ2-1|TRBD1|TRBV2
TGTGCCAGCAGTGACCCTCGACAGGGGCGCCACCCCGTGCAGTTCTTC
CASSDPRQGRHPVQFF
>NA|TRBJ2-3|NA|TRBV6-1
TGTGCCAGCAGTGGACTAGTACCCCTTGAAGGGGCGCAGTATTTT
CASSGLVPLEGAQYF
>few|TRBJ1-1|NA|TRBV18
TGTGCCAGCTCACCACGCGGACAGCGTTCGGGAACTGAAGCTTTCTTT
CASSPRGQRSGTEAFF
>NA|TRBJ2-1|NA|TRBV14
TGTGCCAGCAGCCAAGGGTGGGGCAGGCAAAGCTCCTACAATGAGCAGTTCTTC
CASSQGWGRQSSYNEQFF
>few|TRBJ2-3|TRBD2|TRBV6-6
TGTGCCAGCAGCCTGACTAGCGGTAGCACAGATACGCAGTATTTT
CASSLTSGSTDTQYF
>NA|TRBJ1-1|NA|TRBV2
TGTGCCAGCGGGTGGGCGGCCACTGAAGCTTTCTTT
CASGWAATEAFF
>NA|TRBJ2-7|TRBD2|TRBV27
TGTGCCAGCTCAGGAGGTGGGACTAGCGAACGCGCGCAGTACTTC
CASSGGGTSERAQYF
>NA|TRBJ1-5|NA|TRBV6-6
TGTGCCAGCAGTAAAGACGGGGGCAATCAGCCCCAGCATTTT
CASSKDGGNQPQHF